This T cell receptor beta chain was identified in a study of cytomegalovirus exposure and HLA in healthy donors. Across the study: In a previous analysis, 100 million to 140 million unique TCR beta sequences were found from 170 million or so T cells.

A note on this clone: Its antigen is as yet unknown.

60 Vbeta and 13 Jbeta primers were used in PCR. The repertoire was sequenced with immunoSEQ multiplex PCR; TCRdb's copy has only in-frame clones and lacks some. This sample's clone table lists tens of thousands of clones. General observations from the study: Later on, an analysis tied approximately 17,000 TCR beta sequences to HLA alleles at 0.05 false discovery rate.

V lost 6 bases to trimming and J lost 5 bases; unmatched junction nucleotides: 3. The CDR3 is 14 residues long. CDR1 and CDR2 from the germline V gene are LNHNV and YYDKDF (reference sequence). This sequence originates from a woman in her thirties or forties in good health and CMV-seropositive. Sequencing used PBMCs. The chain employs TRBV15 and TRBJ2-1, with TRBD2 matching 11 bases. This CDR3 is CATRGTSGDNEQFF. CDR3 nucleotide sequence: TGTGCCACCAGGGGGACTAGCGGAGACAATGAGCAGTTCTTC.